This entry lists 27 T cell receptor beta chains sequenced from one sample in a study of beta chain features in type 1 diabetes. Study observations and caveats: Moderate yet significant TCRB CDR3 shortening was seen in Type 1 diabetes patients in all four CD4+ subsets.

The sequenced template was cDNA made from the entire isolated RNA. Method: immunoSEQ multiplex PCR; TCRdb's copy keeps in-frame clones and lacks some. The table records fewer than 45,000 clones, about 68% of them present only once. Which antigens these TCRs recognize remains unknown. The material sequenced was Tregs from blood. These receptors originate from a man in his thirties or forties with type 1 diabetes. Some clones in this sample may be carry-over from other donors' samples.

The rearrangement links TRBV29-1 to TRBJ1-2; 8 bases line up with TRBD1. The CDR3 is made up of 12 amino acids. CDR1 SQVTM and CDR2 ANQGSEA come from the germline V gene. The V and J ends lost 4 bases and 8 bases, in that order; junction bases with no gene match: 6. DNA for the CDR3: TGCAGCGTTGGGCAGGGGGCAAGCGGCTACACCTTC. Translating it yields CSVGQGASGYTF.

This clone was picked up a small number of times. This chain's CDR3 is CSAVVLPEQYF. Written as DNA, the CDR3 is TGCAGTGCTGTCGTCCTCCCCGAGCAGTACTTC. This chain uses TRBV20-1 with TRBJ2-7, with no clear D. The CDR3 length is 11 residues. Trimming removed 5 bases at V and 6 bases at J, with 11 bases between. Germline V gene sequence: CDR1 DFQATT, CDR2 SNEGSKA (reference sequence).

The chain employs TRBV5-1 and TRBJ2-6, with TRBD2 as a possible D gene (6 bases). The V end was cut by 0 bases, the J end by 8 bases, with 12 bases between. This CDR3 has 15 amino acids. CDR1 is SGHRS and CDR2 is YFSETQ in the germline V gene. Here the CDR3 reads CASSLVGGGTNVLTF. CDR3 sequence (DNA): TGCGCCAGCAGCTTGGTCGGTGGGGGGACCAACGTCCTGACTTTC. The whole variable domain, remainder taken from reference TRBV5-1 and TRBJ2-6, is KAGVTQTPRYLIKTRGQQVTLSCSPISGHRSVSWYQQTPGQGLQFLFEYFSETQRNKGNFPGRFSGRQFSNSRSEMNVSTLELGDSALYLCASSLVGGGTNVLTFGAGSRLTVL.

The rearrangement joins TRBV11-2 to TRBJ2-3; D call uncertain. The V and J ends lost 5 bases and 0 bases respectively, with 12 bases between them. In germline, CDR1 is SGHAT, CDR2 FQNNGV. The CDR3 runs to 15 residues. The CDR3, as DNA: TGTGCCAGCAGCCCCTCCAGACTTAGCACAGATACGCAGTATTTT. Its protein product is CASSPSRLSTDTQYF.

The chain combines TRBV18 with TRBJ2-7, with 7 bases identical to TRBD1. The CDR3 consists of 13 residues. Germline V gene data show CDR1 as KGHSH and CDR2 as LQKENI. J lost 2 bases, V lost 4 bases, and 2 bases had no gene match. CDR3 residues: CASSLGQTYEQYF. The DNA of the CDR3 is TGTGCCAGCTCACTGGGACAGACCTACGAGCAGTACTTC. The whole variable domain, remainder taken from reference TRBV18 and TRBJ2-7, is NAGVMQNPRHLVRRRGQEARLRCSPMKGHSHVYWYRQLPEEGLKFMVYLQKENIIDESGMPKERFSAEFPKEGPSILRIQQVVRGDSAAYFCASSLGQTYEQYFGPGTRLTVT.

Only a few counts were recorded for this clone. The V and J genes are TRBV11-2 and TRBJ1-5, with D tentatively TRBD1 (5 bases). Per germline, CDR1 SGHAT and CDR2 FQNNGV. The CDR3 runs to 15 residues. Trimming stripped 1 base from V and 7 bases from J, with 14 bases between. The CDR3 nucleotides are TGTGCCAGCAGCTTAGTGGACGGGGGAGGCCAGCCCCAGCATTTT. This codes for CASSLVDGGGQPQHF.

This chain joins TRBV11-2 and TRBJ2-3; TRBD2 agrees at 8 bases. The CDR3 covers 15 residues. Germline V gives CDR1 SGHAT, CDR2 FQNNGV. The V segment lost 6 bases and the J segment 4 bases; nucleotides outside the gene matches: 9. This chain's CDR3 is CASRDLRGGSDTQYF. The CDR3 nucleotides read TGTGCCAGCAGAGATCTCCGCGGGGGGTCAGATACGCAGTATTTT. The full variable domain, its missing parts supplied by reference TRBV11-2 and TRBJ2-3, is EAGVAQSPRYKIIEKRQSVAFWCNPISGHATLYWYQQILGQGPKLLIQFQNNGVVDDSQLPKDRFSAERLKGVDSTLKIQPAKLEDSAVYLCASRDLRGGSDTQYFGPGTRLTVL.

The chain has TRBV7-2 and TRBJ2-4; maybe TRBD1 (6 bases). Per the germline V gene, CDR1 is SGHTA and CDR2 is FQGNSA. CDR3 length: 16 amino acids. Trimming cost V 5 bases and J 0 bases, with 14 bases left between them. The CDR3 protein is CASSLTRGGAKNIQYF. The CDR3, as DNA: TGTGCCAGCAGCCTAACAAGAGGGGGAGCCAAAAACATTCAGTACTTC.

J is TRBJ2-1 and V is TRBV18; TRBD2 matches at 9 bases. The germline V gene has CDR1 KGHSH and CDR2 LQKENI. V dropped 0 bases and J dropped 2; count of bases not matched to a gene: 5. This CDR3 has 17 residues. CDR3 region: CASSPPLGGGAYNEQFF. The CDR3 DNA sequence: TGTGCCAGCTCACCACCCTTAGGCGGGGGGGCCTACAATGAGCAGTTCTTC.

This chain links TRBV4-1 with TRBJ2-3, with D perhaps TRBD2 (5 bases). Germline-derived CDR1 and CDR2 are MGHRA and YSYEKL. Trimming removed 0 bases at V and 2 bases at J, with 24 bases between. The CDR3 has 20 amino acids. CDR3 protein: CASSQEVWTAAERITDTQYF. In DNA, the CDR3 is TGCGCCAGCAGCCAAGAAGTCTGGACTGCAGCAGAAAGGATCACAGATACGCAGTATTTT.

The chain couples TRBV5-4 to TRBJ1-1; D is uncertain. The germline V gene has CDR1 SGHNT and CDR2 YYREEE (reference sequence). The CDR3 runs to 13 residues. The germline V and J ends were trimmed by 0 bases and 5 bases, with 8 bases remaining between them. The CDR3 loop is CASSLAGRTEAFF. In DNA, the CDR3 is TGTGCCAGCAGCTTGGCAGGTCGAACTGAAGCTTTCTTT.

This chain links TRBV18 with TRBJ1-1; TRBD1 agrees at 7 bases. The germline gives CDR1 KGHSH, CDR2 LQKENI. This CDR3 contains 16 residues. V lost 6 bases and J lost 5; bases outside the gene matches: 15. Here the CDR3 DNA reads TGTGCCAGCTCTCTCTGGACAGGTAGTTTGTTTACTGAAGCTTTCTTT. Its translation is CASSLWTGSLFTEAFF.

The chain recombines TRBV19 with TRBJ2-2; 8 bases line up with TRBD1. CDR1 is LNHDA, CDR2 SQIVND, per germline (reference sequence). J was trimmed by 1 base and V by 1 base; bases with no gene match: 5. The CDR3 has 17 amino acids. DNA for the CDR3: TGTGCCAGTAGTATAGCGTTAGGGACAGGGAACACCGGGGAGCTGTTTTTT. It encodes CASSIALGTGNTGELFF.

The chain recombines TRBV5-5 with TRBJ2-7; TRBD2 might be the D (5 bases). Looked up from germline, CDR1 is SGHKS and CDR2 is YYEKEE (reference sequence). This CDR3 is 14 amino acids long. The ends were cut back, 1 base at V and 4 bases at J, with 12 bases in the middle. The CDR3 coding sequence is TGTGCCAGCAGCTTGAGTGGTAGGGAGTACGAGCAGTACTTC. Protein product: CASSLSGREYEQYF.

The chain combines TRBV6-6 with TRBJ1-1, with D perhaps matching TRBD1 (5 bases). The germline V and J ends were trimmed by 0 bases and 4 bases, with 9 bases remaining between them. Looked up from germline, CDR1 is MNHNY and CDR2 is SVGAGI (reference sequence). The CDR3 consists of 14 residues. CDR3 region: CASSYSAGGTEAFF. The CDR3 DNA sequence: TGTGCCAGCAGTTACTCTGCGGGGGGCACTGAAGCTTTCTTT.

The chain recombines TRBV12-5 with TRBJ1-5; tentatively, D is TRBD1 (6 bases). Per germline, CDR1 LGHNT and CDR2 FRNRAP. The CDR3 loop spans 13 amino acids. V shed 7 bases and J shed 4 bases, with 11 bases lying between them. CDR3 nucleotide sequence: TGTGCTAGTGCTTACAGGGATAATCAGCCCCAGCATTTT. This gives the protein CASAYRDNQPQHF.

This clone was picked up a small number of times. An end of the junction differs from the germline gene, which may be a read error. The rearrangement uses TRBV7-7 and TRBJ2-5, with a possible D match to TRBD1 (5 bases). CDR1 is SSHAT and CDR2 is FNYEAQ in the germline V gene (reference sequence). There are 14 residues in the CDR3. The CDR3 DNA sequence: TGTGCTAGCAGCTTGTCGCCAGGGCAAGAGACCCAGTACTTC. The encoded protein is CASSLSPGQETQYF.

In this sample, this clone is medium-sized. The chain combines TRBV5-1 with TRBJ2-2, with a tentative D call TRBD1 (5 bases). CDR1 and CDR2 from the germline V gene are SGHRS and YFSETQ. The CDR3 sequence is 15 residues long. The germline V and J ends were trimmed by 3 bases and 6 bases, with 15 bases remaining between them. CDR3 DNA sequence: TGCGCCAGCAGCTCTACGTCAGGGATGGCCGGGGAGCTGTTTTTT. It encodes CASSSTSGMAGELFF.

The chain links TRBV6-5 to TRBJ1-2; D might be TRBD1 (5 bases). Germline V gene lookup returns CDR1 MNHEY and CDR2 SVGAGI. V was clipped by 5 bases and J by 2 bases, with 9 bases between them. CDR3 length: 13 residues. CDR3 DNA: TGTGCCAGCAGTGAAGGGGCAAACTATGGCTACACCTTC. This sequence encodes CASSEGANYGYTF.

The chain links TRBV18 to TRBJ2-1; 7 bases line up with TRBD2. V lost 6 bases to trimming and J lost 8 bases; unmatched junction nucleotides: 16. The length of the CDR3 is 16 residues. Germline assignment: CDR1 KGHSH and CDR2 LQKENI. The CDR3 DNA follows: TGTGCCAGCTCCCTTGGGGGGGGAAGAAGGGAAGATGAGCAGTTCTTC. Protein product: CASSLGGGRREDEQFF.

The chain uses TRBV18 and TRBJ1-4; possible D gene TRBD1, 6 bases. The CDR3 extends over 17 amino acids. Trimming took off 6 bases at V and 3 bases at J, with 20 bases between the two ends. CDR1 KGHSH and CDR2 LQKENI come from the germline V gene. The CDR3 loop reads CASSTGTPLVSNEKLFF. The CDR3 nucleotides read TGTGCCAGCTCCACCGGGACACCCCTAGTTTCTAATGAAAAACTGTTTTTT.

The rearrangement joins TRBV2 to TRBJ1-1; D unresolved. V gave up 7 bases and J gave up 1 base, with 10 bases separating them. The CDR3 runs to 13 residues. The germline V gene has CDR1 SNHLY and CDR2 FYNNEI. The chain's CDR3 is CASMGDSNTEAFF. The CDR3 coding sequence is TGTGCCAGCATGGGCGATTCGAACACTGAAGCTTTCTTT.

The genes are TRBV29-1 and TRBJ1-2; no clear D gene. From germline, CDR1 is SQVTM and CDR2 ANQGSEA. The CDR3 consists of 13 residues. Trimming shortened V by 4 bases and J by 8 bases, and 17 bases separated the two germline ends. The CDR3 nucleotides read TGCAGCGTTGTCCCGTTGGCCCGAGGGGGCTACACCTTC. Its protein is CSVVPLARGGYTF.

The chain has TRBV5-1 and TRBJ1-1, with D possibly being TRBD1 (6 bases). The germline V and J ends were trimmed by 6 bases and 0 bases, with 12 bases remaining between them. Germline CDR1 is SGHRS and CDR2 is YFSETQ. This CDR3 region has 14 residues. CDR3 in amino acids: CASTYDRLNTEAFF. The CDR3 region has the DNA TGCGCCAGCACCTATGACAGGCTGAACACTGAAGCTTTCTTT. The full variable domain, with the rest looked up from reference TRBV5-1 and TRBJ1-1, is KAGVTQTPRYLIKTRGQQVTLSCSPISGHRSVSWYQQTPGQGLQFLFEYFSETQRNKGNFPGRFSGRQFSNSRSEMNVSTLELGDSALYLCASTYDRLNTEAFFGQGTRLTVV.

The CDR3 spells CASSTRQEAFF. The CDR3 DNA reads TGTGCCAGTAGTACCCGACAGGAAGCTTTCTTT. V usage is TRBV19 and J usage is TRBJ1-1, with D possibly TRBD1 on 5 matching bases. There are 11 residues in the CDR3. The V gene lost 4 bases and the J gene lost 8 bases, with 8 bases spanning the gap. From germline, CDR1 is LNHDA and CDR2 SQIVND (reference sequence). The whole variable domain, filled in from reference TRBV19 and TRBJ1-1, reads DGGITQSPKYLFRKEGQNVTLSCEQNLNHDAMYWYRQDPGQGLRLIYYSQIVNDFQKGDIAEGYSVSREKKESFPLTVTSAQKNPTAFYLCASSTRQEAFFGQGTRLTVV.

The chain uses TRBV5-1 and TRBJ2-1; 7 positions agree with TRBD1. Trimming took 2 bases from V and 4 from J; bases not matched to a gene: 9. The germline V gene encodes CDR1 SGHRS and CDR2 YFSETQ. This CDR3 comprises 16 residues. In DNA, the CDR3 is TGCGCCAGCAGCTTCTTAACGGGACAGATTTACAATGAGCAGTTCTTC. This translates into CASSFLTGQIYNEQFF.

This chain connects TRBV5-1 to TRBJ2-2; the D gene is possibly TRBD2 (6 bases). Germline lookup yields CDR1 SGHRS and CDR2 YFSETQ. Between the trimmed V and J ends, which lost 3 bases and 5 bases, there was a span of 14 bases. The CDR3 covers 15 residues. DNA of the CDR3: TGCGCCAGCAGCTGGACGGGGGTTGAAACCGGGGAGCTGTTTTTT. Translated: CASSWTGVETGELFF.